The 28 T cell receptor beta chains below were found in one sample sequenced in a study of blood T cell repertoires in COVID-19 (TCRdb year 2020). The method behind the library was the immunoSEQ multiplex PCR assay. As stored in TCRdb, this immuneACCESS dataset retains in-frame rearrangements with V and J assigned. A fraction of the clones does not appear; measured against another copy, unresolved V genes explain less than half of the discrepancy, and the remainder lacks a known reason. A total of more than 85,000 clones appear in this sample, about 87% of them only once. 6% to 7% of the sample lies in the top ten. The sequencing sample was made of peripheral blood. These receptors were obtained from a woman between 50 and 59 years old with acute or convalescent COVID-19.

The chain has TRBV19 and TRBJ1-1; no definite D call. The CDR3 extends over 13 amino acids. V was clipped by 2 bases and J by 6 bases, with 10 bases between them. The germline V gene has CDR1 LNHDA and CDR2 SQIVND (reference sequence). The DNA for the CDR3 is TGTGCCAGTAGTATAAGGCCCGGGGCTGAAGCTTTCTTT. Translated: CASSIRPGAEAFF.

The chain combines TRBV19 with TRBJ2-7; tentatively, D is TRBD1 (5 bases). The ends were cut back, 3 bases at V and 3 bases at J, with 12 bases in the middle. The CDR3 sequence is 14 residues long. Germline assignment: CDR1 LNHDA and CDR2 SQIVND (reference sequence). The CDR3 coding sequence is TGTGCCAGTAGTATGGGGCTAGTAGGCTACGAGCAGTACTTC. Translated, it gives CASSMGLVGYEQYF.

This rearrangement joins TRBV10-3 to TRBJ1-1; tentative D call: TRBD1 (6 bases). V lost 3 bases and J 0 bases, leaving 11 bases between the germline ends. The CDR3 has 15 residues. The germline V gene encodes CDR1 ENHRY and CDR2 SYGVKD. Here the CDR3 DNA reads TGTGCCATCAGTGACTATACAGGGATGAACACTGAAGCTTTCTTT. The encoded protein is CAISDYTGMNTEAFF.

The CDR3 is CAKRDRENYGYTF. The CDR3 DNA follows: TGTGCCAAGAGGGACAGGGAAAACTATGGCTACACCTTC. The gene calls are TRBV2 and TRBJ1-2, with 9 bases fitting TRBD1. V shed 10 bases, J shed 2 bases, and the junction held 5 bases outside the gene matches. Germline-derived CDR1 and CDR2 are SNHLY and FYNNEI. CDR3 size: 13 residues.

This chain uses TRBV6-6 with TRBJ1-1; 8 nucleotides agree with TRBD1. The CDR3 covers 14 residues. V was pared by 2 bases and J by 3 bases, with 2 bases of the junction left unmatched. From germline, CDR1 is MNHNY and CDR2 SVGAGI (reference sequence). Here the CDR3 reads CASSYHRGDTEAFF. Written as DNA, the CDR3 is TGTGCCAGCAGTTACCACAGGGGGGACACTGAAGCTTTCTTT.

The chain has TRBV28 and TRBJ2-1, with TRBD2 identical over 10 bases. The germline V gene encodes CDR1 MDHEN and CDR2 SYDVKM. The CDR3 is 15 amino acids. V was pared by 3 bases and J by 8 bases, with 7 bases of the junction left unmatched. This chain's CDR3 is CASSFSSGGIYEQFF. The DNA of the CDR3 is TGTGCCAGCAGTTTTTCTAGCGGGGGAATCTATGAGCAGTTCTTC.

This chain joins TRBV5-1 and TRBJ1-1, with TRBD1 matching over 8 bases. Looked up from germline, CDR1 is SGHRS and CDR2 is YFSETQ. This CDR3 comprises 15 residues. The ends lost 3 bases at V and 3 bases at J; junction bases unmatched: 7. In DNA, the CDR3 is TGCGCCAGCAGCTGGGTGACAGGGGCAGACACTGAAGCTTTCTTT. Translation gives CASSWVTGADTEAFF.

The CDR3 region is CASRDTRYKQFF. CDR3 coding DNA: TGTGCCAGCAGGGACACAAGGTATAAGCAGTTCTTC. This chain connects TRBV6-5 to TRBJ2-1; perhaps TRBD1 as D (5 bases). V was clipped by 6 bases and J by 11 bases, with 14 bases between them. Germline V gene data show CDR1 as MNHEY and CDR2 as SVGAGI. The CDR3 extends over 12 amino acids.

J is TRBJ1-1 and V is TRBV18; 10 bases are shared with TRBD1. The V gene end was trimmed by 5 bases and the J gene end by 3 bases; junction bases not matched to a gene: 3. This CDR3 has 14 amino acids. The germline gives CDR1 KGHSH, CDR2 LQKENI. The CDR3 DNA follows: TGTGCCAGCTCAACCGGGACAGGGGACACTGAAGCTTTCTTT. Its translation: CASSTGTGDTEAFF.

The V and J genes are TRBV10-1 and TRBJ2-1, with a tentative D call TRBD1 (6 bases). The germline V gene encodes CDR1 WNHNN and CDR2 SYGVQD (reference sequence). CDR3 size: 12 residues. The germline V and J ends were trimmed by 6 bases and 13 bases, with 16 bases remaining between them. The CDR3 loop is CASRLQGNRQFF. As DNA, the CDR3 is TGCGCCAGCAGACTACAGGGAAATCGACAGTTCTTC.

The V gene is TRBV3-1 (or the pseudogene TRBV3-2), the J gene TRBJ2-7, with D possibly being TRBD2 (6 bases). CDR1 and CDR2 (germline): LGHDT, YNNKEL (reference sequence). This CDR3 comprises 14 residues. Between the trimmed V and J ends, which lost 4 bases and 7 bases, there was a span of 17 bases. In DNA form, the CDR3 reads TGTGCCAGCAGCCCAACCCGGTTCCGGGGGGAGCAGTACTTC. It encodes CASSPTRFRGEQYF.

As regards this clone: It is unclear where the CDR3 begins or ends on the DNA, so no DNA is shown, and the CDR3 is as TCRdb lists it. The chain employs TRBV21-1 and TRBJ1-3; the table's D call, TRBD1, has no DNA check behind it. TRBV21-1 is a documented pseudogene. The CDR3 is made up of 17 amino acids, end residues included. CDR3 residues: CASSKVAGGAVGNTIYF.

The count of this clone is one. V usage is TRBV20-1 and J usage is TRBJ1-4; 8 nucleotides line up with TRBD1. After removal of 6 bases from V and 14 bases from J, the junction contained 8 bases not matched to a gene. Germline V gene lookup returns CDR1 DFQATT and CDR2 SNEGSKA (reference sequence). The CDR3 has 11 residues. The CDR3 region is CSAQRQGRLFF. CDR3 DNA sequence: TGCAGTGCCCAAAGACAGGGGAGGCTGTTTTTT.

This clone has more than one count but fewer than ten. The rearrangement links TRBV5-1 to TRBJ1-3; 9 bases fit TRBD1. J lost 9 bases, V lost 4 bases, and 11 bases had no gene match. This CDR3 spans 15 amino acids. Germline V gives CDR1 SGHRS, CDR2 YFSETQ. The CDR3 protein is CASSLGDRAGGTIYF. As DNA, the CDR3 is TGCGCCAGCAGCCTGGGGGACAGGGCGGGAGGCACCATATATTTT. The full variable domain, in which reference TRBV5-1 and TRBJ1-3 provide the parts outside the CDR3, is KAGVTQTPRYLIKTRGQQVTLSCSPISGHRSVSWYQQTPGQGLQFLFEYFSETQRNKGNFPGRFSGRQFSNSRSEMNVSTLELGDSALYLCASSLGDRAGGTIYFGEGSWLTVV.

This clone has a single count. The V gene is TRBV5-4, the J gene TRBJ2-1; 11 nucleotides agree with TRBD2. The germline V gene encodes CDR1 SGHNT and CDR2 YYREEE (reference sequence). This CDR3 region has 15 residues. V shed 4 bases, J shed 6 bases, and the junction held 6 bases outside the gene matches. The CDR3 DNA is TGTGCCAGCAGCCTAGCGGGGGGCTTAAGCAATGAGCAGTTCTTC. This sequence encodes CASSLAGGLSNEQFF.

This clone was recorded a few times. The CDR3 DNA follows: TGTGCCAGCAGCCAGACTAGCGGGGATCAGTATTTT. Encoded protein: CASSQTSGDQYF. This chain joins TRBV7-3 and TRBJ2-3; 11 bases map to TRBD2. Germline V gene lookup returns CDR1 SGHTA and CDR2 FQGTGA. The CDR3 is 12 amino acids. V shed 5 bases and J 12 bases; nucleotides not matched to a gene: 4.

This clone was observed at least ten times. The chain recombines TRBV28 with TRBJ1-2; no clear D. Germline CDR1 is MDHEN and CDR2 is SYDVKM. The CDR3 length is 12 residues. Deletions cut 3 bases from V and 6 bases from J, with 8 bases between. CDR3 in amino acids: CASSFHSDGYTF. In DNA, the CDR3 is TGTGCCAGCAGTTTTCACAGTGATGGCTACACCTTC.

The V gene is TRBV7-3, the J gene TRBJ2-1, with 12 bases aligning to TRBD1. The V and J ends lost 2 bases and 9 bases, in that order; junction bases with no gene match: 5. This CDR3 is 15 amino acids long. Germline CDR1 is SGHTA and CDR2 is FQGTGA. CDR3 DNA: TGTGCCAGCAGCTTATCCGGGACAGGGGGCCGTGAGCAGTTCTTC. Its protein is CASSLSGTGGREQFF.

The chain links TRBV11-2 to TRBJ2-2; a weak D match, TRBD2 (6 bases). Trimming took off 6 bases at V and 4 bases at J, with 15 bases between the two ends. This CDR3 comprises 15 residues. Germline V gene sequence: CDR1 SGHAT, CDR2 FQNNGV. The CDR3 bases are TGTGCCAGCAGTTCCGGGACTGGACTCACCGGGGAGCTGTTTTTT. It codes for CASSSGTGLTGELFF.

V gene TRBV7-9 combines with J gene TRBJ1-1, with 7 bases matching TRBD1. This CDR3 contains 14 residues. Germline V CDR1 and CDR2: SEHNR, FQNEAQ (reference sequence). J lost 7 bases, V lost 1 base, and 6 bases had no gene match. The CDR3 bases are TGTGCCAGCAGCTTAGTATGGAGGGACAGTGAAGCTTTCTTT. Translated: CASSLVWRDSEAFF.

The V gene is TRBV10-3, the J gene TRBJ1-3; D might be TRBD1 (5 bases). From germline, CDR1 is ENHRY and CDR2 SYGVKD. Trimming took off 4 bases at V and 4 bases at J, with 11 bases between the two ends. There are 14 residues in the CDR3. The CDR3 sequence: CAISAQGLGNTIYF. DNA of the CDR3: TGTGCCATCAGTGCGCAGGGTTTGGGAAACACCATATATTTT.

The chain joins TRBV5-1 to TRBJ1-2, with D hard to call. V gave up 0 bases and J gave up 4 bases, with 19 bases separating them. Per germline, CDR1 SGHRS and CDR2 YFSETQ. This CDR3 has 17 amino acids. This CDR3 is CASSLVAGVSEGYGYTF. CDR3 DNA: TGCGCCAGCAGCTTGGTCGCCGGGGTCTCCGAAGGCTATGGCTACACCTTC.

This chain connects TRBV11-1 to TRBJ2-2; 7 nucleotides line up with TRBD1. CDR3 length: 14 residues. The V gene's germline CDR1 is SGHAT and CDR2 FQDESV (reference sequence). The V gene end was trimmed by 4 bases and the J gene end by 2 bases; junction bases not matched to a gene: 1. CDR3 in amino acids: CASSSGGNTGELFF. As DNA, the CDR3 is TGTGCCAGCAGCTCAGGGGGAAACACCGGGGAGCTGTTTTTT. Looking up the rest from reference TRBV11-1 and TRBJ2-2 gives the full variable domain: EAEVAQSPRYKITEKSQAVAFWCDPISGHATLYWYRQILGQGPELLVQFQDESVVDDSQLPKDRFSAERLKGVDSTLKIQPAELGDSAMYLCASSSGGNTGELFFGEGSRLTVL.

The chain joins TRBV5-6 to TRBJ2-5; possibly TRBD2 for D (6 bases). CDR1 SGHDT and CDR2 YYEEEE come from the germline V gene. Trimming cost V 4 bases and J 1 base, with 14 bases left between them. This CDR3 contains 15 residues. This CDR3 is CASSGLAVFQETQYF. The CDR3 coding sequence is TGTGCCAGCAGCGGTTTAGCGGTATTCCAAGAGACCCAGTACTTC. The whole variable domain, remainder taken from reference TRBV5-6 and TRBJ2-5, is DAGVTQSPTHLIKTRGQQVTLRCSPKSGHDTVSWYQQALGQGPQFIFQYYEEEERQRGNFPDRFSGHQFPNYSSELNVNALLLGDSALYLCASSGLAVFQETQYFGPGTRLLVL.

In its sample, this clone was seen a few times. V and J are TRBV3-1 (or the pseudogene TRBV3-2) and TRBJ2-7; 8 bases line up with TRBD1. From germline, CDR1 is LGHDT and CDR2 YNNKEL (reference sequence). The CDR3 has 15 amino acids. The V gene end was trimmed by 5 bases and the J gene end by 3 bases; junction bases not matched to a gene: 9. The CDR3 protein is CASSSRTGYSYEQYF. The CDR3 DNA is TGTGCCAGCAGCTCAAGGACAGGGTACAGCTACGAGCAGTACTTC.

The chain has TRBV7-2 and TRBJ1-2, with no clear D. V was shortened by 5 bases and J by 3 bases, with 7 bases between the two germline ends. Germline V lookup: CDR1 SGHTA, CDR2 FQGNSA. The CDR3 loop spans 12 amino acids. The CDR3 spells CASSQRDYGYTF. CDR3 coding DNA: TGTGCCAGCAGCCAGCGGGACTATGGCTACACCTTC.

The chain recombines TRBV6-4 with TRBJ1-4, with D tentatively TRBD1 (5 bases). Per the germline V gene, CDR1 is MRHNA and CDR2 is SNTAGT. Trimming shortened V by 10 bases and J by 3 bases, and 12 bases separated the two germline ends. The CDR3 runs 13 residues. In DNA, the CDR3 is TGTGCCACCCGACAGACGCCTAATGAAAAACTGTTTTTT. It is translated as CATRQTPNEKLFF.

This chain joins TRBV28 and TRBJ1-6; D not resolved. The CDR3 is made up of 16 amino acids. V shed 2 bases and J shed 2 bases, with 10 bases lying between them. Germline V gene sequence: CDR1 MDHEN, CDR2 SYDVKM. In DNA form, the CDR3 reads TGTGCCAGCAGTTTAGTTCCGGGGACCTATAATTCACCCCTCCACTTT. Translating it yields CASSLVPGTYNSPLHF.